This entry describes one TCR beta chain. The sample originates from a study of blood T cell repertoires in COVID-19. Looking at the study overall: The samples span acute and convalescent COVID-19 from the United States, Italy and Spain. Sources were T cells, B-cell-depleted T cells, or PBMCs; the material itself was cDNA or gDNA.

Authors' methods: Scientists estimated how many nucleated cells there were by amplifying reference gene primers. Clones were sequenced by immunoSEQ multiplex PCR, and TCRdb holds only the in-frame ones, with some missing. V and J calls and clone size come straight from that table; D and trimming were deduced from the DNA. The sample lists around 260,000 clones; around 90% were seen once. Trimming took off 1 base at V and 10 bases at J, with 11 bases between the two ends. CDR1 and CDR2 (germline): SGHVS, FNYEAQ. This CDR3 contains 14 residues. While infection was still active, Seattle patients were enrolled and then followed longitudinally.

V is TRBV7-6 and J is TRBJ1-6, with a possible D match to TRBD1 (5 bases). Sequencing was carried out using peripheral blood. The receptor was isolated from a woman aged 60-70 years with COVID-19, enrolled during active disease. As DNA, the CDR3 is TGTGCCAGCAGCTTAGTTCAGGGTTCGTCACCCCTCCACTTT. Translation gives CASSLVQGSSPLHF.